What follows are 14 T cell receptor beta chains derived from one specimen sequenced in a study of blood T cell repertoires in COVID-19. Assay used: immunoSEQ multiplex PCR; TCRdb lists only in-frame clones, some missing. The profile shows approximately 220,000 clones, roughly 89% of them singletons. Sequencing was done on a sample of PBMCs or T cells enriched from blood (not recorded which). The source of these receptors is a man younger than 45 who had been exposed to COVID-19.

The CDR3 DNA reads TGTGCCAGCAGTTTCCTACAGGGGGGGCCCCTCCACTTT. This gives the protein CASSFLQGGPLHF. V is TRBV27 and J is TRBJ1-6, with 8 bases fitting TRBD1. From germline, CDR1 is MNHEY and CDR2 SMNVEV (reference sequence). Losses at the gene ends were 3 bases for V and 13 bases for J; bases not matched to a gene: 5. CDR3 size: 13 residues.

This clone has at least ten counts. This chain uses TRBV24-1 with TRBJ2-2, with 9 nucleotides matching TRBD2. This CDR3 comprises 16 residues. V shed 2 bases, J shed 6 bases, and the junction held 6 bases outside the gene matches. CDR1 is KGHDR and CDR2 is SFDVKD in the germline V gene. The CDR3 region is CATSDSERGVAGELFF. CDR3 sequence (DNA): TGTGCCACCAGTGATTCGGAGCGGGGGGTGGCCGGGGAGCTGTTTTTT.

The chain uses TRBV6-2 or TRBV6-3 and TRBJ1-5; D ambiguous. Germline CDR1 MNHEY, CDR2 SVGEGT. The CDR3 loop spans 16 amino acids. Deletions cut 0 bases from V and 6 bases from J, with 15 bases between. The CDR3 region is CASSYSTTGVGQPQHF. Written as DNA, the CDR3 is TGTGCCAGCAGTTACTCGACAACCGGGGTTGGTCAGCCCCAGCATTTT.

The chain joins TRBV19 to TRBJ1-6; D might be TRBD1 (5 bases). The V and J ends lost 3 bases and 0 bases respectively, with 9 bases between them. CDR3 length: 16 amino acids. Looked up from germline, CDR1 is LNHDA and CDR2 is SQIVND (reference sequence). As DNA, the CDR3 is TGTGCCAGTAGTATTAGGGGAAGCTCCTATAATTCACCCCTCCACTTT. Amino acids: CASSIRGSSYNSPLHF.

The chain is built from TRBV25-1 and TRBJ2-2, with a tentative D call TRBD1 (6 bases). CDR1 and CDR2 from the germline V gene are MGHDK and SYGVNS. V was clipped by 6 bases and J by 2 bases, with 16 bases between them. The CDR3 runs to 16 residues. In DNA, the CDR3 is TGTGCCAGCAGGGACAGTCCGAAGGGAAACACCGGGGAGCTGTTTTTT. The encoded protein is CASRDSPKGNTGELFF.

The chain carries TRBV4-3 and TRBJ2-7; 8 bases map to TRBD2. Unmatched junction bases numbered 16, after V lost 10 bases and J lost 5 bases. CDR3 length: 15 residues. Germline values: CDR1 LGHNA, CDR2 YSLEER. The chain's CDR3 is CANPRATGGRNEQYF. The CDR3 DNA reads TGCGCCAACCCCAGAGCAACGGGGGGGCGCAACGAGCAGTACTTC.

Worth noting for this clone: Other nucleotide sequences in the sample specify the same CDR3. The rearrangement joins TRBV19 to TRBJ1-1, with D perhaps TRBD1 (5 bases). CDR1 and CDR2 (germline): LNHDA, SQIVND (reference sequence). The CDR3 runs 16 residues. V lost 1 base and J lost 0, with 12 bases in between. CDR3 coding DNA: TGTGCCAGTAGTATAGGTGGGGAGGGGATGAACACTGAAGCTTTCTTT. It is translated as CASSIGGEGMNTEAFF.

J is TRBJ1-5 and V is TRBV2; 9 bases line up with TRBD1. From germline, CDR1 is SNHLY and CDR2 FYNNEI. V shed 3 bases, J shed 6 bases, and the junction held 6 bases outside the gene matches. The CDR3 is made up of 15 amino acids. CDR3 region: CASSEDRGGGQPQHF. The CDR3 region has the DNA TGTGCCAGCAGTGAGGACAGGGGAGGAGGTCAGCCCCAGCATTTT.

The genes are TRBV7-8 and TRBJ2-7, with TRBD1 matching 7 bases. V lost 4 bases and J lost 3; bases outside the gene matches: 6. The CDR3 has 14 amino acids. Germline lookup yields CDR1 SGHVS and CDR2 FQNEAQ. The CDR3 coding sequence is TGTGCCAGCAGCTCGGTCGGGGACAGCTACGAGCAGTACTTC. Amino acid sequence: CASSSVGDSYEQYF. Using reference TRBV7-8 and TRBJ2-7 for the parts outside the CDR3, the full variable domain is GAGVSQSPRYKVAKRGQDVALRCDPISGHVSLFWYQQALGQGPEFLTYFQNEAQLDKSGLPSDRFFAERPEGSVSTLKIQRTQQEDSAVYLCASSSVGDSYEQYFGPGTRLTVT.

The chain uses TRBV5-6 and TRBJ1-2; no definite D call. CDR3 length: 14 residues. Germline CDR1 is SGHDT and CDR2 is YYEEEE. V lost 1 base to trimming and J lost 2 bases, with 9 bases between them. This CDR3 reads CASSLRLENYGYTF. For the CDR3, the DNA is TGTGCCAGCAGCTTGAGGCTGGAGAACTATGGCTACACCTTC.

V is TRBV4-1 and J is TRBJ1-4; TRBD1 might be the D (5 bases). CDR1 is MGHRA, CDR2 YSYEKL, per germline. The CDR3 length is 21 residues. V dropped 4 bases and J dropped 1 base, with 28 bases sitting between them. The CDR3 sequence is CASSPRPPPWDSYQTNEKLFF. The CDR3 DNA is TGCGCCAGCAGCCCGCGGCCCCCGCCCTGGGACTCATACCAAACTAATGAAAAACTGTTTTTT.

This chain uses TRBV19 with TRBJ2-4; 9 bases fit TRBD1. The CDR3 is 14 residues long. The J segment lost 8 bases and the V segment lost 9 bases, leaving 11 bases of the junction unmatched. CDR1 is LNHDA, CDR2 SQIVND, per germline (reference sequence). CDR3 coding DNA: TGTGCCAGCGCCACCGGGACAGGGATTCACATTCAGTACTTC. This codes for CASATGTGIHIQYF.

The CDR3 sequence is CASSSPGWYLETQYF. The CDR3 coding sequence is TGTGCCAGCAGCAGCCCGGGGTGGTACCTAGAGACCCAGTACTTC. V gene TRBV9 combines with J gene TRBJ2-5; a possible D gene is TRBD2 (5 bases). Germline V gives CDR1 SGDLS, CDR2 YYNGEE. The CDR3 spans 15 residues. Trimming cost V 4 bases and J 4 bases, with 17 bases left between them.

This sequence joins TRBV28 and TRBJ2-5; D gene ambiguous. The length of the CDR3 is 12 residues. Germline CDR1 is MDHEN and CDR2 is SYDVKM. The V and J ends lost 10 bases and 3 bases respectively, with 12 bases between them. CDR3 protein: CAIQVGKETQYF. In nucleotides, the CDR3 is TGTGCCATCCAGGTGGGCAAAGAGACCCAGTACTTC.